This T cell receptor beta chain was identified in a study of blood T cell repertoires in COVID-19. Study overall: The study drew acute and convalescent COVID-19 samples from the United States, Italy and Spain.

Germline loops: CDR1 SNHLY, CDR2 FYNNEI. The CDR3 has 12 amino acids. Between the trimmed V and J ends, which lost 5 bases and 2 bases, there was a span of 6 bases. In the source study's methods: Estimated nucleated cell counts came from reference gene primer amplification. Generated by immunoSEQ multiplex PCR, the TCRdb table keeps only in-frame clones and is missing some. V and J calls and clone size come straight from that table; D and trimming were deduced from the DNA. The repertoire holds some 220,000 clones, with 65% to 85% as singletons. The J gene is TRBJ1-1, the V gene TRBV2, with D uncertain. The TCR originated in a woman in her 30s who had recovered from COVID-19. The sequenced material came from peripheral blood. The CDR3 DNA reads as TGTGCCAGCAGTTTGACAAACACTGAAGCTTTCTTT. It yields the protein CASSLTNTEAFF.